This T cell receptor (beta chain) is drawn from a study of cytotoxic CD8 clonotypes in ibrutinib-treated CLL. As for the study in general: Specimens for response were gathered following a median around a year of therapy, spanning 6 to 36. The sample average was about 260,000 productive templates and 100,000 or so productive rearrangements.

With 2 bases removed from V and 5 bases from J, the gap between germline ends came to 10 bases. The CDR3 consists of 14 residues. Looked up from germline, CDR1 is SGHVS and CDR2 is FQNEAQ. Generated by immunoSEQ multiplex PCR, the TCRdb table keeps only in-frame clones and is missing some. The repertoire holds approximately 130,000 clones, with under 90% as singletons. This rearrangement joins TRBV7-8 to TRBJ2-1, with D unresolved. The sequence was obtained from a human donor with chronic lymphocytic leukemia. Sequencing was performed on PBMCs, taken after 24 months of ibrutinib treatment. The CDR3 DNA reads TGTGCCAGCAGCTTAAACGGGCCAAACAATGAGCAGTTCTTC. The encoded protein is CASSLNGPNNEQFF.